The T cell receptor (beta chain) under discussion was sequenced for a study of cytomegalovirus exposure and HLA in healthy donors (dated by TCRdb to the late 2010s). A note on the overall study: The 500 to 700 repertoires of the first cohort and the roughly 120 validation repertoires were produced on the same platform, according to a later analysis. A separate validation cohort of some 130 different subjects was used in addition to the 666-subject first cohort. The study aimed to test whether signatures of past pathogen exposure could be identified by cataloging public T cell receptors. To predict cytomegalovirus infection status, the study combined high-throughput TCR immunosequencing, statistical association of individual TCRs with disease status, and machine learning. On the study overall, not on this receptor specifically: The classifier was reported to diagnose cytomegalovirus status with high specificity and sensitivity in both the original cohort and the validation cohort. Most TCR sequences were seen in very few donors, while some public TCRs were found in many individuals. The validation cohort had no HLA typing available for a later analysis, so co-occurrence within that cohort was assessed over all 130 or so repertoires. It was suggested by the authors that the approach could potentially be generalized to other disease states and immunological phenotypes. A total of 164 TCR beta chains were listed by the study as associated with cytomegalovirus. Three of the identified cytomegalovirus-associated TCR beta chains were confirmed in vitro to be specific for cytomegalovirus antigens. Of the cluster scores, 90% to 95% were above 0 in a later analysis, which found that TCRs clustered in the first cohort also tended to co-occur in the 120 validation repertoires.

Turning to this clone: Its antigen is unknown. No much larger clone exists at a distance of one base, and base qualities are not known.

Receptors were amplified or captured by the immunoSEQ multiplex PCR assay. The original methods were these. To diagnose cytomegalovirus status from the catalog of TCR beta chain sequences, a statistical classification framework was built. The table was pulled from immuneACCESS by TCRdb, which kept in-frame rearrangements only. Such tables lose some clones; where checked, under half of the loss comes from unresolved V genes, and the rest has no known cause. The V and J calls and clone size were taken over from that table, and D and trimming were inferred from the DNA. The sample has about 220,000 clones on record, 70% to 90% of them singletons. Clones ranked in the top ten supply approximately 2.9% of the sample. The donors belonged to the validation cohort of about 110 subjects, which was separate from the roughly 670-subject first cohort. CDR1 SEHNR and CDR2 FQNEAQ are derived from the germline V gene (reference sequence). The CDR3 spans 15 residues, from the cysteine through the phenylalanine. Only the CDR3 part of the read is kept: 45 bases, read in frame from the first base. At the junction V is shortened by 5 bases and J by 5 bases; bases outside the gene matches: 9.

The rearranged segments are TRBV7-9 and TRBJ2-1; TRBD2 aligns with 7 central bases. The sequencing input was PBMCs. The TCR comes from a woman younger than 30 in good health and CMV-seronegative. The nucleotides read TGTGCCAGCAGCAACCTAAGGCGGGAGCACAATGAGCAGTTCTTC. Its translation reads: CASSNLRREHNEQFF.